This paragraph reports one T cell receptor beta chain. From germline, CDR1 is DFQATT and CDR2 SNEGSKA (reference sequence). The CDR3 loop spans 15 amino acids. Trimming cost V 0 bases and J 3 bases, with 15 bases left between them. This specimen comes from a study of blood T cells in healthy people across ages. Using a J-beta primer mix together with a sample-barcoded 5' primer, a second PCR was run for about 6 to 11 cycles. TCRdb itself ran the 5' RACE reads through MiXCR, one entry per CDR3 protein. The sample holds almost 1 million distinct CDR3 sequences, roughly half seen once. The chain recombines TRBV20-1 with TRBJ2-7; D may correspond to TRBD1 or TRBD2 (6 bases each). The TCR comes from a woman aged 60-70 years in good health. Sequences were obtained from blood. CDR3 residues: CSARELGRGHYEQYF. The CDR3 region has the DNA TGCAGTGCTAGAGAACTAGGCCGGGGGCACTACGAGCAGTACTTC.